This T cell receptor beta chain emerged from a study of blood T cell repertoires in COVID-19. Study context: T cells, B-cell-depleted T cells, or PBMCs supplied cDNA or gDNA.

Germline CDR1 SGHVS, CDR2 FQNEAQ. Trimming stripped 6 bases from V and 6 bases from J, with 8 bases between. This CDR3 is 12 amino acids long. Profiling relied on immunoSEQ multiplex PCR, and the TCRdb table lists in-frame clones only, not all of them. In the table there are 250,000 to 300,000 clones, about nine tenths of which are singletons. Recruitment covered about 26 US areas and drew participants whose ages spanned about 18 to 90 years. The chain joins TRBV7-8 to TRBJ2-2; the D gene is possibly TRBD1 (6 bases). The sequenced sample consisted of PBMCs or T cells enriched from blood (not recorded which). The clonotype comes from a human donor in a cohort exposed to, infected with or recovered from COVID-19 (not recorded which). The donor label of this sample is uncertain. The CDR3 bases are TGTGCCAGCAGGACAGGTTCCGGGGAGCTGTTTTTT. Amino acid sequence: CASRTGSGELFF.